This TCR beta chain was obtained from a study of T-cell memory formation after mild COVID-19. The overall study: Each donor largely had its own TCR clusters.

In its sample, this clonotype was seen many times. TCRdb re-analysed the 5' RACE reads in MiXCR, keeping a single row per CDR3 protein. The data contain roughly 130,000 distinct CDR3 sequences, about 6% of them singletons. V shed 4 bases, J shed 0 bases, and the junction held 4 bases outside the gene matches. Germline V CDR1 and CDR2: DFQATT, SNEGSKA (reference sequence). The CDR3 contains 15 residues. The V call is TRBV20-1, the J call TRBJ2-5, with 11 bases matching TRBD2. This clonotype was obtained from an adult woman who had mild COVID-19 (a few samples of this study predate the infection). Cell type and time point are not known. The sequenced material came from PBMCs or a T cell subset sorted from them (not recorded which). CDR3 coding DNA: TGCAGTGCTATAAAGACTAGCGGGGACCAAGAGACCCAGTACTTC. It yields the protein CSAIKTSGDQETQYF.